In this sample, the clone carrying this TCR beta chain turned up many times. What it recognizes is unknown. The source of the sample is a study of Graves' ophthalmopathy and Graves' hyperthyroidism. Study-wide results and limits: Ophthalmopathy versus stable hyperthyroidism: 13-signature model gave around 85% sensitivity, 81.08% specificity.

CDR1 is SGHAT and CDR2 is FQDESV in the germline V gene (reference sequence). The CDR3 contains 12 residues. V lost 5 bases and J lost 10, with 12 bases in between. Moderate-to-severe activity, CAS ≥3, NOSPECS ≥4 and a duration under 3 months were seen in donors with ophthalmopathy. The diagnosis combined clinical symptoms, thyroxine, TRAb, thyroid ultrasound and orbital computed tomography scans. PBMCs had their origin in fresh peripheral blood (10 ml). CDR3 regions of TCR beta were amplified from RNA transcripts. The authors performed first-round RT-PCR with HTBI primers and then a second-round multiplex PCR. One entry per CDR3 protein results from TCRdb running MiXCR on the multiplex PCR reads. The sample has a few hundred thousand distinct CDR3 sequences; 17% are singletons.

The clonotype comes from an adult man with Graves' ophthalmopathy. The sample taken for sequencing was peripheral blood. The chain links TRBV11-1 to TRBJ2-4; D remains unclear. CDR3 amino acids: CASSPQLRIQYF. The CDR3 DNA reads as TGTGCCAGCAGCCCACAGTTACGGATTCAGTACTTC. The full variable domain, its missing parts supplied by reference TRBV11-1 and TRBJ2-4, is EAEVAQSPRYKITEKSQAVAFWCDPISGHATLYWYRQILGQGPELLVQFQDESVVDDSQLPKDRFSAERLKGVDSTLKIQPAELGDSAMYLCASSPQLRIQYFGAGTRLSVL.